This TCR beta chain appears in the sequencing data of a study of shared clonotypes between healthy human individuals (TCRdb year 2020). Background for the entire study: The cohort included three men and a couple of women between 18 and 49 years of age. The study deeply sequenced blood TCR repertoires of about five healthy adults to estimate repertoire size and the extent of clonotype sharing between individuals. To increase sequencing depth and limit assay-specific biases, TCR repertoire library preparation and sequencing were carried out by different laboratories using diverse techniques. Leukapheresis yielded between about 0.94 and 8.9 billion PBMCs per donor. For each donor, three plates each were used for CD4 naive and CD4 memory, two plates were used for CD8 naive, and one plate was used for CD8 memory. Overall results and qualifications from the work: Based on pairwise subsampling, the degree of clonotype sharing among donors was expected to be affected by sequencing depth. Incomplete sequencing was indicated by rarefaction of sorted-subset datasets, despite the large sequencing depth. Estimated clonotype richness was generally larger for naive than for memory subsets. The small number of donors limited the genetic and exposure-history diversity represented. Sampling was restricted to blood, and TCR repertoires in tissue are likely to differ from TCR repertoires in blood. Approximately 5% of naive CD4, more than 3% of naive CD8, roughly 2.4% of memory CD4, and approximately 0.39% of memory CD8 clonotypes were shared across a few donors. Compared with non-shared clonotypes, the clonotypes found in all four sorted-subset donors had higher generation probabilities.

CD8 naive samples were obtained by positive selection for CCR7 among CD45RO-negative cells, yielding a CD45RA+CCR7+ population from which TemRA cells were excluded. The donors were healthy, HIV-negative adults who had no recently reported acute infections or vaccinations. Every donor was a Caucasian adult residing in Nashville, Tennessee, USA. Blood was collected by leukapheresis, and PBMCs were isolated by Ficoll-Histopaque density gradient centrifugation and then cryopreserved in liquid nitrogen vapor phase. Purity and quantity of every magnetically sorted T cell population were checked by analytical flow cytometry. Each sorted fraction had its genomic DNA isolated and then quantified by UV absorbance on a Nanodrop 2000c. TCR CDR3 regions were amplified from genomic DNA by multiplex PCR using the deep immunoSEQ assay. Extracted genomic DNA from each cell subset was distributed evenly across all wells of several immunoSEQ 96-well plates, and each plate was treated as a replicate. For sorted subsets, each replicate PCR was loaded with about 0.2 ug genomic DNA, equivalent to 30,000 or so T cell genomes. The purified libraries were quantified using a Qubit 3.0 fluorometer, sized with a Bioanalyzer 2100, and then quantified again using the KAPA Library Quantification kit. Each immunoSEQ 96-well plate was sequenced on its own single-read 150-cycle Illumina NextSeq 550 flow cell. From the authors' description of their analysis: Because the immunoSEQ output included only junctional sequences and no quality scores, the filtering could not be the same as the filtering used for full-length reads. Sequences were annotated with PyIR, a Python wrapper for IgBLAST v1.9, using IMGT germline references to assign V/J genes and CDR3. Reads were removed for weak V/J assignments (E-value above 1e-6), missing CDR3, stop codons, out-of-frame junctions, or ambiguous translated residues. V3J clonotypes were defined as sequences sharing an identical inferred V gene, J gene, and CDR3 amino acid sequence. Percentage overlap between repertoires was computed as shared unique clonotypes divided by the size of the smaller repertoire. Repertoire richness was assessed with RTK rarefaction, the Chao1 estimator, and Recon v2.1 estimates of unobserved clonotypes. Generation probabilities were computed with OLGA for all TCRbeta clonotypes obtained by the gDNA method from several donors. As stored in TCRdb, this immuneACCESS dataset retains in-frame rearrangements with V and J assigned. A fraction of the clones does not appear; measured against another copy, unresolved V genes explain less than half of the discrepancy, and the remainder lacks a known reason. The DNA was the basis for D and trimming; V, J and clone size are from that table. This sample is represented by 550,000 to 750,000 clones; 92% of them were singletons. More than 20% of the sample rests with the top ten.

CDR1 is given as MNHEY and CDR2 as SMNVEV, both from the germline V gene (reference sequence). CDR3 length: 13 amino acids, cysteine to phenylalanine. Only the CDR3 DNA is retained, 39 bases long and in frame from the first base. Points on this clone: The antigen this receptor binds is unknown. The record has no base qualities; no much larger clone is one base away.

The rearrangement joined TRBV27 to TRBJ2-5; 11 nucleotides in the junction match TRBD2. The DNA end is more similar to TRBJ2-7, so the J call may be wrong. The sample consisted of naive CD8+ T cells sorted from blood. This specimen's cell subset or site label, per the study, means: CD45RA+CCR7+. The source of this sequence is a man aged 25-40 years in good health. Here the CDR3 is given as CASKLAGAGEQYF. Here is the DNA: TGTGCCAGCAAACTAGCGGGAGCCGGCGAGCAGTACTTC.